This TCR beta chain derives from a study of T cell responses to AZD1222 COVID-19 vaccine. General observations from the study: Repertoire collection took place solely once the T cell response had peaked. Spike-specific TCR breadth rose after two AZD1222 doses, and depth rose as well. There were mostly white British donors and more females than males, and clonal diversity was possibly underestimated. Researchers report vaccine-associated CD4 TCRs spanning spike, with dominance at 160-218 and 743-854.

CDR1 and CDR2 (germline): SGHTA, FQGNSA. The CDR3 has 13 residues. The V end was cut by 4 bases, the J end by 10 bases, with 15 bases between. Of note for this clone: Its matching antigen is unknown.

Sequencing was performed with immunoSEQ multiplex PCR; in TCRdb, only in-frame clones are kept and a portion is missing. The table includes 60,000 to 75,000 clones, roughly 88% detected once. Sample: peripheral blood, taken on day 0 of AZD1222 vaccination. The sequence derives from an adult in good health. The chain joins TRBV7-2 to TRBJ2-3; a weak D match, TRBD2 (5 bases). The CDR3 DNA sequence: TGTGCCAGCAGCTCAGGAACTAGTCTCCCGCAGTATTTT. Its translation is CASSSGTSLPQYF.